The 5 T cell receptor beta chains presented below share a single source sample, sequenced in a study of T cell responses to AZD1222 COVID-19 vaccine (dated by TCRdb to about 2021). Receptors were amplified or captured by the immunoSEQ multiplex PCR assay. This is the immuneACCESS table as TCRdb keeps it, with only in-frame sequences that have V and J called. A part of the clones is gone; compared with another copy, unresolved V genes explain less than half, and the rest is unexplained. The sample contains around 120,000 clones, 91% of them found a single time. The top ten hold approximately 3% of the sample. The sample's time point label, in plain terms: baseline before first vaccination. Sequenced material: peripheral blood, taken on day 0 of AZD1222 vaccination. These receptor sequences come from an adult in good health.

The V call is TRBV6-5, the J call TRBJ1-1, with TRBD1 as a possible D gene (6 bases). This CDR3 is built from 14 residues. V dropped 6 bases and J dropped 4 bases, with 15 bases sitting between them. Looked up from germline, CDR1 is MNHEY and CDR2 is SVGAGI. For the CDR3, the DNA is TGTGCCAGCAGAACCCGGGGGGCGAGCACTGAAGCTTTCTTT. Protein product: CASRTRGASTEAFF.

The V call is TRBV12-3 or TRBV12-4, the J call TRBJ1-4; unclear D gene. The V end was cut by 2 bases, the J end by 7 bases, with 5 bases between. The CDR3 sequence is 12 residues long. The CDR3 bases are TGTGCCAGCAGTTTATGGAGTGAAAAACTGTTTTTT. Encoded protein: CASSLWSEKLFF.

This clone was counted once. V usage is TRBV10-3 and J usage is TRBJ2-3, with D possibly matching TRBD1 (6 bases). V dropped 6 bases and J dropped 2 bases, with 12 bases sitting between them. Germline CDR1 reads ENHRY; CDR2 reads SYGVKD. The CDR3 runs 14 residues. The CDR3 is CAISQRDITDTQYF. The CDR3 DNA follows: TGTGCCATCAGCCAAAGGGACATCACAGATACGCAGTATTTT.

The chain recombines TRBV4-2 with TRBJ2-1, with no clear D. The CDR3 sequence is 15 residues long. Trimming left V 1 base short and J 6 bases short, with 13 bases between. Germline assignment: CDR1 LGHNA and CDR2 YNFKEQ. The CDR3: CASSQVSSGPNEQFF. The CDR3, as DNA: TGTGCCAGCAGCCAAGTATCTTCCGGCCCCAATGAGCAGTTCTTC.

The V gene is TRBV29-1, the J gene TRBJ1-1; D gene uncertain. Germline-derived CDR1 and CDR2 are SQVTM and ANQGSEA. This CDR3 region has 10 residues. V lost 5 bases and J 7 bases, leaving 8 bases between the germline ends. The CDR3 loop is CSVRSVEAFF. The CDR3 nucleotides are TGCAGCGTTCGGAGTGTTGAAGCTTTCTTT.